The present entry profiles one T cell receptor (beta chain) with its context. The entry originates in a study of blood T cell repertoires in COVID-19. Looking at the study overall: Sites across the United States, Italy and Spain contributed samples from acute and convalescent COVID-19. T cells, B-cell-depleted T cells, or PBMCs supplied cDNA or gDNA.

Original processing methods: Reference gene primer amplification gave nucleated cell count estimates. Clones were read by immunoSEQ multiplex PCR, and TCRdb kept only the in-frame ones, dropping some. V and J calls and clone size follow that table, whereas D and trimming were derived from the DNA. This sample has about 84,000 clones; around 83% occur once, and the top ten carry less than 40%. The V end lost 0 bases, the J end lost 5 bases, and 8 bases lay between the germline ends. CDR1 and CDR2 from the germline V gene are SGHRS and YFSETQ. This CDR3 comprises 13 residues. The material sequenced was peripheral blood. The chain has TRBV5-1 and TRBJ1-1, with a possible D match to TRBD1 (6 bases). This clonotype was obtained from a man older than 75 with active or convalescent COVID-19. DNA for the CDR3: TGCGCCAGCAGCTTGGCGCAGGGGACTGAAGCTTTCTTT. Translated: CASSLAQGTEAFF. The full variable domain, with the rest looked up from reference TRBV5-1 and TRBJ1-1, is KAGVTQTPRYLIKTRGQQVTLSCSPISGHRSVSWYQQTPGQGLQFLFEYFSETQRNKGNFPGRFSGRQFSNSRSEMNVSTLELGDSALYLCASSLAQGTEAFFGQGTRLTVV.